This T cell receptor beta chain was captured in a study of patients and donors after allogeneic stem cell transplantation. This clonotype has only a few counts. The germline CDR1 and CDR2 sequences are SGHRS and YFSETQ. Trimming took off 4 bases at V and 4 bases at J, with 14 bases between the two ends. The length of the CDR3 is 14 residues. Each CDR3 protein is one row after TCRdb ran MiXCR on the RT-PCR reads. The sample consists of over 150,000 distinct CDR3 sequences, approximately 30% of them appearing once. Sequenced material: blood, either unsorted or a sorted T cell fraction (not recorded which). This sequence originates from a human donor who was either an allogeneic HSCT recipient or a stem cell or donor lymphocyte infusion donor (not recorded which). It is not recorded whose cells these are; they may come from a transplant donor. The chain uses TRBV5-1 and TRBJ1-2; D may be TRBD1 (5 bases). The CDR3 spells CASSDDRAFYGYTF. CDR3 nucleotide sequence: TGCGCCAGCAGCGACGACAGAGCGTTCTATGGCTACACCTTC.